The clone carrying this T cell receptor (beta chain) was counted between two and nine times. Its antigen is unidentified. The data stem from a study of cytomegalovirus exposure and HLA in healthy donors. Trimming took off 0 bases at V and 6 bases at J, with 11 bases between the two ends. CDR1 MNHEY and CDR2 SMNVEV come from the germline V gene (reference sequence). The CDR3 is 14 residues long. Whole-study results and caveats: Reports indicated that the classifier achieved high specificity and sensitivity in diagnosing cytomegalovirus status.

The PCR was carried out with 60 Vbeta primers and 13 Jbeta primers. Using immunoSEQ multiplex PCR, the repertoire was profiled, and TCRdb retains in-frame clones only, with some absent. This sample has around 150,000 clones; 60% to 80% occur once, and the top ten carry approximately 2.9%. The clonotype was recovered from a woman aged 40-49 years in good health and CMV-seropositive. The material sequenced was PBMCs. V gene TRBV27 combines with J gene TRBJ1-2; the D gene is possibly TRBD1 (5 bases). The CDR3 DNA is TGTGCCAGCAGTTTATCCTGGGGCGTAGATGGCTACACCTTC. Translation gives CASSLSWGVDGYTF.